These 28 T cell receptor beta chains came from one sample sequenced in a study of cytomegalovirus exposure and HLA in healthy donors. The primer mix had 60 Vbeta and 13 Jbeta primers. Using immunoSEQ multiplex PCR, the repertoire was profiled, and TCRdb retains in-frame clones only, with some absent. The data show more than 100,000 clones, roughly three quarters seen once. Sequencing used PBMCs. These receptor sequences come from a man aged 50 to 59 in good health and CMV-seropositive.

For this clone: The junction departs from germline at one end; a sequencing error may be responsible. The J gene is TRBJ2-2, the V gene TRBV7-9; 7 bases align to TRBD2. This CDR3 spans 16 amino acids. Germline V lookup: CDR1 SEHNR, CDR2 FQNEAQ (reference sequence). The CDR3 is CSSSLGLAGNTGELFF. CDR3 sequence (DNA): TGTTCCAGCAGCTTAGGTTTAGCGGGGAACACCGGGGAGCTGTTTTTT.

A few counts support this clone. The chain combines TRBV28 with TRBJ1-5; 7 positions agree with TRBD1. The germline CDR1 and CDR2 sequences are MDHEN and SYDVKM. V was clipped by 3 bases and J by 2 bases; unmatched bases: 4. There are 15 residues in the CDR3. CDR3 sequence (DNA): TGTGCCAGCAGTTTGACAGGACAGGGCAATCAGCCCCAGCATTTT. This codes for CASSLTGQGNQPQHF. Supplemented by reference TRBV28 and TRBJ1-5, the full variable domain reads DVKVTQSSRYLVKRTGEKVFLECVQDMDHENMFWYRQDPGLGLRLIYFSYDVKMKEKGDIPEGYSVSREKKERFSLILESASTNQTSMYLCASSLTGQGNQPQHFGDGTRLSIL.

The chain couples TRBV7-6 to TRBJ2-2; perhaps TRBD2 as D (6 bases). The CDR3 totals 15 residues. The V and J ends lost 5 bases and 7 bases respectively, with 17 bases between them. Germline CDR1 is SGHVS and CDR2 is FNYEAQ. The CDR3 DNA reads TGTGCCAGCAGCCCCCGAGCGCACGGGGGCGGGGAGCTGTTTTTT. Translation: CASSPRAHGGGELFF.

The DNA of the CDR3 is TGTGCCAGCTCGAGCGGGGCACAGGCCCTGGACGAGCAGTACTTC. Translated: CASSSGAQALDEQYF. The chain recombines TRBV28 with TRBJ2-7, with 7 bases lining up with TRBD2. The CDR3 has 15 residues. The germline gives CDR1 MDHEN, CDR2 SYDVKM. The junction had 15 bases not matched to a gene; V was cut back by 8 bases and J by 5 bases.

Only one count was recorded for this clone. The CDR3 DNA follows: TGCGCCAGCAGCTTGGCCTCGACAGGAAAGAGGACTGAAGCTTTCTTT. Translating gives CASSLASTGKRTEAFF. The chain combines TRBV5-1 with TRBJ1-1; tentative D call: TRBD1 (6 bases). V was shortened by 0 bases and J by 5 bases, with 17 bases between the two germline ends. Germline V CDR1 and CDR2: SGHRS, YFSETQ. CDR3 length: 16 residues.

This chain uses TRBV7-9 with TRBJ2-2; TRBD2 agrees at 10 bases. The V gene's germline CDR1 is SEHNR and CDR2 FQNEAQ (reference sequence). Trimming removed 8 bases from V and 5 bases from J; junction bases left unmatched: 5. The CDR3 spans 14 residues. CDR3 sequence (DNA): TGTGCCAGCGTACTGACTAGCGGGACCGGGGAGCTGTTTTTT. Encoded protein: CASVLTSGTGELFF.

The J gene is TRBJ2-5, the V gene TRBV18; a weak D match, TRBD1 (5 bases). The germline V and J ends were trimmed by 2 bases and 5 bases, with 6 bases remaining between them. CDR3 length: 12 amino acids. Per germline, CDR1 KGHSH and CDR2 LQKENI. This CDR3 is CASSPGAETQYF. In DNA, the CDR3 is TGTGCCAGCTCACCAGGGGCCGAGACCCAGTACTTC.

J is TRBJ2-3 and V is TRBV5-1, with 14 bases fitting TRBD2. V lost 1 base and J lost 5; bases outside the gene matches: 12. There are 19 residues in the CDR3. Germline values: CDR1 SGHRS, CDR2 YFSETQ. The CDR3 here is CASSLWGLAGEGHKDTQYF. CDR3 sequence (DNA): TGCGCCAGCAGCTTGTGGGGACTAGCGGGAGAGGGTCATAAAGATACGCAGTATTTT.

The chain combines TRBV6-6 with TRBJ1-1; possibly TRBD1 for D (5 bases). The germline V gene encodes CDR1 MNHNY and CDR2 SVGAGI (reference sequence). This CDR3 is built from 15 residues. Between the trimmed V and J ends, which lost 8 bases and 4 bases, there was a span of 20 bases. CDR3 bases: TGTGCCAGCGTGCCGGTCCCAGGGCTCGCCACTGAAGCTTTCTTT. Translating it yields CASVPVPGLATEAFF.

The chain links TRBV30 to TRBJ1-3; 11 bases align to TRBD1. Germline V CDR1 and CDR2: GTSNPN, SVGIG (reference sequence). This CDR3 has 14 amino acids. The V and J ends lost 5 bases and 4 bases, in that order; junction bases with no gene match: 4. The CDR3 sequence is CAWEGTGGGNTIYF. The CDR3 DNA reads as TGTGCCTGGGAGGGGACAGGGGGAGGAAACACCATATATTTT. The whole variable domain, remainder taken from reference TRBV30 and TRBJ1-3, is SQTIHQWPATLVQPVGSPLSLECTVEGTSNPNLYWYRQAAGRGLQLLFYSVGIGQISSEVPQNLSASRPQDRQFILSSKKLLLSDSGFYLCAWEGTGGGNTIYFGEGSWLTVV.

This clone was recorded a few times. This chain links TRBV9 with TRBJ2-1; 9 bases match TRBD2. Germline trimming cut 2 bases from V and 8 bases from J; bases unmatched to any gene: 11. Germline V gives CDR1 SGDLS, CDR2 YYNGEE. CDR3 length: 16 amino acids. CDR3 residues: CASSVGAGGMADEQFF. The CDR3 DNA sequence: TGTGCCAGCAGCGTCGGAGCGGGAGGTATGGCCGATGAGCAGTTCTTC.

This sequence joins TRBV5-4 and TRBJ1-2, with 7 nucleotides matching TRBD1. The CDR3 covers 14 residues. The germline gives CDR1 SGHNT, CDR2 YYREEE (reference sequence). Unmatched junction bases numbered 1, after V lost 0 bases and J lost 2 bases. The CDR3 loop reads CASSLAGQNYGYTF. The DNA for the CDR3 is TGTGCCAGCAGCTTGGCGGGACAGAACTATGGCTACACCTTC.

The sample holds a few counts of this clone. The genes are TRBV2 and TRBJ2-7, with D unresolved. Germline-derived CDR1 and CDR2 are SNHLY and FYNNEI. Trimming stripped 4 bases from V and 3 bases from J, with 4 bases between. The CDR3 loop spans 11 amino acids. CDR3 nucleotide sequence: TGTGCCAGCAGTGCGTTCTACGAGCAGTACTTC. Amino acids: CASSAFYEQYF.

This clone was seen more than once but under ten times. The chain has TRBV19 and TRBJ2-3; 7 bases match TRBD2. Unmatched junction bases numbered 7, after V lost 3 bases and J lost 1 base. Germline V gene lookup returns CDR1 LNHDA and CDR2 SQIVND (reference sequence). The CDR3 is 16 amino acids. CDR3 sequence (DNA): TGTGCCAGTAGTATTGGAGCGGGAATACGCACAGATACGCAGTATTTT. This encodes CASSIGAGIRTDTQYF.

V is TRBV19 and J is TRBJ2-1; 8 bases line up with TRBD2. There are 13 residues in the CDR3. The V and J ends lost 3 bases and 10 bases, in that order; junction bases with no gene match: 5. Germline V gene data show CDR1 as LNHDA and CDR2 as SQIVND (reference sequence). As DNA, the CDR3 is TGTGCCAGTAGTATCCGTTTAGCGGGAGAGCAGTTCTTC. Its translation: CASSIRLAGEQFF.

Written as DNA, the CDR3 is TGCGCCAGCAGCTTGGTGGGGGGATACAATGAGCAGTTCTTC. This codes for CASSLVGGYNEQFF. The V call is TRBV5-1, the J call TRBJ2-1; D is perhaps TRBD2 (6 bases). Germline lookup yields CDR1 SGHRS and CDR2 YFSETQ. This CDR3 is 14 amino acids long. Between the trimmed V and J ends, which lost 0 bases and 4 bases, there was a span of 8 bases.

The rearrangement joins TRBV18 to TRBJ2-7, with D maybe TRBD1 (5 bases). The CDR3 length is 14 residues. Germline CDR1 reads KGHSH; CDR2 reads LQKENI. V lost 4 bases and J lost 2, with 12 bases in between. The CDR3 loop is CASSRGAQTYEQYF. In DNA form, the CDR3 reads TGTGCCAGCTCACGTGGGGCGCAAACCTACGAGCAGTACTTC.

V and J are TRBV5-1 and TRBJ2-2, with TRBD1 as a possible D gene (5 bases). Trimming removed 3 bases from V and 1 base from J, with 10 bases in between. This CDR3 contains 15 residues. Per the germline V gene, CDR1 is SGHRS and CDR2 is YFSETQ. The CDR3 reads CASSSSGQNTGELFF. CDR3 DNA sequence: TGCGCCAGCAGCTCATCAGGGCAGAACACCGGGGAGCTGTTTTTT.

This clone was counted once. V and J are TRBV7-2 and TRBJ2-3; D gene ambiguous. Deletions cut 5 bases from V and 1 base from J, with 10 bases between. Per the germline V gene, CDR1 is SGHTA and CDR2 is FQGNSA. CDR3 size: 14 residues. The CDR3 nucleotides read TGTGCCAGCAGCCTCTACTTAGGCACAGATACGCAGTATTTT. This codes for CASSLYLGTDTQYF.

This clone was observed a handful of times. The chain uses TRBV2 and TRBJ1-1; possibly TRBD1 for D (5 bases). The V gene's germline CDR1 is SNHLY and CDR2 FYNNEI. This CDR3 has 11 amino acids. V gave up 6 bases and J gave up 7 bases, with 9 bases separating them. Here the CDR3 DNA reads TGTGCCAGCAGGGTAGGGGTTGAAGCTTTCTTT. It encodes CASRVGVEAFF.

V is TRBV28 and J is TRBJ2-7; possible D gene TRBD2, 6 bases. In germline, CDR1 is MDHEN, CDR2 SYDVKM. Trimming left V 3 bases short and J 0 bases short, with 12 bases between. The CDR3 contains 15 residues. DNA for the CDR3: TGTGCCAGCAGTTTTGTTGCGGGAAGCTCCTACGAGCAGTACTTC. This gives the protein CASSFVAGSSYEQYF.

The CDR3 nucleotides are TGTGCCAGCAGCTTAGTAGGGACAGGGGCTTACGAGCAGTACTTC. Translated, it gives CASSLVGTGAYEQYF. This rearrangement joins TRBV7-7 to TRBJ2-7, with 10 bases lining up with TRBD1. V lost 1 base to trimming and J lost 4 bases; unmatched junction nucleotides: 4. Germline CDR1 reads SSHAT; CDR2 reads FNYEAQ (reference sequence). The CDR3 runs 15 residues.

The chain joins TRBV5-1 to TRBJ1-1; 7 nucleotides match TRBD1. The CDR3 runs 16 residues. From germline, CDR1 is SGHRS and CDR2 YFSETQ. V shed 4 bases, J shed 0 bases, and the junction held 9 bases outside the gene matches. CDR3 residues: CASSPRTGAMNTEAFF. The DNA for the CDR3 is TGCGCCAGCAGCCCAAGGACAGGCGCAATGAACACTGAAGCTTTCTTT.

This clone came up a few times. The gene calls are TRBV6-5 and TRBJ1-2; a possible D gene is TRBD1 (6 bases). The V and J ends lost 7 bases and 0 bases respectively, with 15 bases between them. This CDR3 has 15 residues. The V gene's germline CDR1 is MNHEY and CDR2 SVGAGI. The CDR3 DNA reads TGTGCCAGCACACTAGGACAGTTTTCTAACTATGGCTACACCTTC. This codes for CASTLGQFSNYGYTF.

This clone came up a few times. This chain uses TRBV7-9 with TRBJ2-2; D call uncertain. V dropped 1 base and J dropped 0 bases, with 9 bases sitting between them. This CDR3 is 16 amino acids long. Germline values: CDR1 SEHNR, CDR2 FQNEAQ (reference sequence). CDR3 region: CASSLVLQSNTGELFF. CDR3 sequence (DNA): TGTGCCAGCAGCTTAGTCCTACAGTCGAACACCGGGGAGCTGTTTTTT.

V gene TRBV28 combines with J gene TRBJ2-7; the D gene is possibly TRBD1 (5 bases). Per germline, CDR1 MDHEN and CDR2 SYDVKM. Trimming removed 6 bases at V and 7 bases at J, with 7 bases between. The CDR3 runs 10 residues. The CDR3 reads CASRGREQYF. In nucleotides, the CDR3 is TGTGCCAGCAGGGGGCGTGAGCAGTACTTC.

This clone was picked up one time. The chain couples TRBV19 to TRBJ1-5, with D possibly matching TRBD1 (6 bases). V lost 5 bases, J lost 4 bases, and 12 bases lay in between. The CDR3 runs 14 residues. CDR1 is LNHDA, CDR2 SQIVND, per germline (reference sequence). The CDR3 loop reads CASSGTNSNQPQHF. The CDR3 DNA follows: TGTGCCAGTAGTGGGACAAATTCGAATCAGCCCCAGCATTTT.

This chain connects TRBV5-1 to TRBJ2-7; TRBD2 matches at 7 bases. The CDR3 contains 15 residues. The V gene end was trimmed by 2 bases and the J gene end by 3 bases; junction bases not matched to a gene: 8. Germline V lookup: CDR1 SGHRS, CDR2 YFSETQ. Written as DNA, the CDR3 is TGCGCCAGCAGCTTACTAGGGGAGGGAGTCTACGAGCAGTACTTC. Translation gives CASSLLGEGVYEQYF.